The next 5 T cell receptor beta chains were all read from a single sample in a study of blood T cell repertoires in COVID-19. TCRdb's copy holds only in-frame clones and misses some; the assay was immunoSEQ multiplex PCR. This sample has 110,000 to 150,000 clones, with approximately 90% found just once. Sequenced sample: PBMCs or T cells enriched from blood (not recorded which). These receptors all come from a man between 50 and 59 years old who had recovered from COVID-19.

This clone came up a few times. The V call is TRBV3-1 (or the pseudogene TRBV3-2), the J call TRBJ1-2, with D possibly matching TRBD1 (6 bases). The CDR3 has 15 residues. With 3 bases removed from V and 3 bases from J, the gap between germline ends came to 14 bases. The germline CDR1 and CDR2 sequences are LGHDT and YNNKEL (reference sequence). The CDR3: CASSHLGAGDYGYTF. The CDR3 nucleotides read TGTGCCAGCAGCCATCTCGGGGCAGGGGACTATGGCTACACCTTC.

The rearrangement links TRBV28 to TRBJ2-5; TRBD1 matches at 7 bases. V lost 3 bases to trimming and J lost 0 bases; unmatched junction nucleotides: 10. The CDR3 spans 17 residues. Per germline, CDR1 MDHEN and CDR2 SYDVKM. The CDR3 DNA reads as TGTGCCAGCAGTTTGAGACGTGACAGGGTTTACCAAGAGACCCAGTACTTC. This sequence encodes CASSLRRDRVYQETQYF.

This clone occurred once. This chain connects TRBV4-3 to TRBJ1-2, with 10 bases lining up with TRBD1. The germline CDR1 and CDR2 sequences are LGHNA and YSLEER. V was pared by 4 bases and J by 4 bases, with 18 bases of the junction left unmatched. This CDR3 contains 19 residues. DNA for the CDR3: TGCGCCAGCAGCCCAAGGGTTAGGGGACAGGGGAAGGAGGGCTATGGCTACACCTTC. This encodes CASSPRVRGQGKEGYGYTF.

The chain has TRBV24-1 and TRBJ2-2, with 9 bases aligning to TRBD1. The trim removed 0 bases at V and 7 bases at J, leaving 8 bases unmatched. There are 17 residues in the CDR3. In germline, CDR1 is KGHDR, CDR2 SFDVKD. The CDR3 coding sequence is TGTGCCACCAGTGATTTGAAGGGACAGGGTATCGGCGGGGAGCTGTTTTTT. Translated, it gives CATSDLKGQGIGGELFF.

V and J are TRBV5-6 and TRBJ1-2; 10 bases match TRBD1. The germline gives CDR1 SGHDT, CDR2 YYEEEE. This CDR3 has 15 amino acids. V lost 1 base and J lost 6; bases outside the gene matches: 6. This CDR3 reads CASSLRTGGKHGYTF. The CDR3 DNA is TGTGCCAGCAGCTTGAGGACAGGGGGAAAACATGGCTACACCTTC. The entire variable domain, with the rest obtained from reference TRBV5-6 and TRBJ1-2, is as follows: DAGVTQSPTHLIKTRGQQVTLRCSPKSGHDTVSWYQQALGQGPQFIFQYYEEEERQRGNFPDRFSGHQFPNYSSELNVNALLLGDSALYLCASSLRTGGKHGYTFGSGTRLTVV.